Each of the 22 T cell receptor beta chains below was sequenced from the same sample in a study of T cell responses to AZD1222 COVID-19 vaccine. The table came from immunoSEQ multiplex PCR; TCRdb's copy has only in-frame clones and leaves some out. The repertoire holds 77,000 or so clones, with roughly 88% as singletons. Sequences were derived from peripheral blood, sampled on day 0 of AZD1222 vaccination. Source of these receptors: an adult in good health.

This sequence joins TRBV14 and TRBJ1-1; TRBD1 might be the D (5 bases). Germline assignment: CDR1 SGHDN and CDR2 FVKESK. The length of the CDR3 is 15 residues. V lost 1 base and J 2 bases, leaving 11 bases between the germline ends. The CDR3 sequence: CASSQVFGGNTEAFF. In nucleotides, the CDR3 is TGTGCCAGCAGCCAAGTATTCGGGGGAAACACTGAAGCTTTCTTT.

This clone was detected once. This chain joins TRBV9 and TRBJ1-5; D possibly corresponds to TRBD1 (5 bases). The CDR3 sequence is 14 residues long. V was trimmed by 1 base and J by 4 bases, leaving 9 bases between them. Germline-derived CDR1 and CDR2 are SGDLS and YYNGEE. The CDR3 here is CASSVRGENQPQHF. The DNA of the CDR3 is TGTGCCAGCAGCGTACGGGGGGAGAATCAGCCCCAGCATTTT. Drawing the rest from reference TRBV9 and TRBJ1-5, the complete variable domain is DSGVTQTPKHLITATGQRVTLRCSPRSGDLSVYWYQQSLDQGLQFLIQYYNGEERAKGNILERFSAQQFPDLHSELNLSSLELGDSALYFCASSVRGENQPQHFGDGTRLSIL.

This chain connects TRBV19 to TRBJ1-2; possibly TRBD1 for D (5 bases). The CDR3 has 17 amino acids. CDR1 and CDR2 from the germline V gene are LNHDA and SQIVND (reference sequence). V lost 0 bases, J lost 6 bases, and 20 bases lay in between. CDR3 sequence (DNA): TGTGCCAGTAGTATAGATACTAAGGGGAAGGTGGGGGATGGCTACACCTTC. Amino acids: CASSIDTKGKVGDGYTF.

The chain has TRBV4-1 and TRBJ2-5; D perhaps matches TRBD2 (7 bases). The germline CDR1 and CDR2 sequences are MGHRA and YSYEKL. This CDR3 has 15 amino acids. V lost 8 bases, J lost 1 base, and 17 bases lay in between. DNA of the CDR3: TGCGCCAGCTCCGAGGGGGGGGGCCGCCAAGAGACCCAGTACTTC. Translating gives CASSEGGGRQETQYF.

V gene TRBV2 combines with J gene TRBJ2-7; D remains ambiguous. In germline, CDR1 is SNHLY, CDR2 FYNNEI. V gave up 6 bases and J gave up 7 bases, with 10 bases separating them. The CDR3 consists of 11 residues. The CDR3 loop reads CASSDQVEQYF. CDR3 bases: TGTGCCAGCAGCGATCAGGTAGAGCAGTACTTC.

This rearrangement joins TRBV4-1 to TRBJ1-2, with 9 bases aligning to TRBD1. The CDR3 covers 13 residues. Trimming cost V 3 bases and J 6 bases; bases outside gene matches: 2. Germline CDR1 is MGHRA and CDR2 is YSYEKL. The CDR3 nucleotides read TGCGCCAGCAGCCAGACAGGGGGGGATGGCTACACCTTC. Amino acid sequence: CASSQTGGDGYTF.

The chain combines TRBV11-2 with TRBJ2-3, with no clear D. This CDR3 has 14 residues. Germline V gene lookup returns CDR1 SGHAT and CDR2 FQNNGV. V dropped 4 bases and J dropped 1 base, with 9 bases sitting between them. Here the CDR3 reads CASSYRAGTDTQYF. The CDR3 DNA follows: TGTGCCAGCAGCTATCGAGCAGGCACAGATACGCAGTATTTT.

J is TRBJ2-1 and V is TRBV9; 9 positions match TRBD2. This CDR3 contains 17 residues. Germline V CDR1 and CDR2: SGDLS, YYNGEE. The ends lost 4 bases at V and 0 bases at J; junction bases unmatched: 8. CDR3 nucleotide sequence: TGTGCCAGCAGCACCGAGACTAGCGGAAGCTCCTACAATGAGCAGTTCTTC. This sequence encodes CASSTETSGSSYNEQFF. The full variable domain, in which reference TRBV9 and TRBJ2-1 provide the parts outside the CDR3, is DSGVTQTPKHLITATGQRVTLRCSPRSGDLSVYWYQQSLDQGLQFLIQYYNGEERAKGNILERFSAQQFPDLHSELNLSSLELGDSALYFCASSTETSGSSYNEQFFGPGTRLTVL.

V and J are TRBV28 and TRBJ1-5; D remains unclear. The CDR3 length is 16 residues. V was trimmed by 6 bases and J by 0 bases, leaving 15 bases between them. Germline V gene data show CDR1 as MDHEN and CDR2 as SYDVKM. Written as DNA, the CDR3 is TGTGCCAGCAGCCCGGGCGGACGCGATAGCAATCAGCCCCAGCATTTT. Translation: CASSPGGRDSNQPQHF. Using reference TRBV28 and TRBJ1-5 for the parts outside the CDR3, the full variable domain is DVKVTQSSRYLVKRTGEKVFLECVQDMDHENMFWYRQDPGLGLRLIYFSYDVKMKEKGDIPEGYSVSREKKERFSLILESASTNQTSMYLCASSPGGRDSNQPQHFGDGTRLSIL.

The chain has TRBV20-1 and TRBJ2-7, with no clear D. Germline V gene sequence: CDR1 DFQATT, CDR2 SNEGSKA (reference sequence). Between the trimmed V and J ends, which lost 3 bases and 6 bases, there was a span of 9 bases. CDR3 length equals 11 residues. CDR3 amino acids: CSASGMGEQYF. CDR3 coding DNA: TGCAGTGCTAGTGGCATGGGCGAGCAGTACTTC.

The rearrangement joins TRBV7-2 to TRBJ2-1; TRBD2 matches 8 bases. The CDR3 is 14 amino acids. CDR1 is SGHTA, CDR2 FQGNSA, per germline. Germline trimming cut 5 bases from V and 3 bases from J; bases unmatched to any gene: 3. The CDR3 region is CASSAGGVYNEQFF. The CDR3 DNA reads as TGTGCCAGCAGCGCGGGAGGTGTCTACAATGAGCAGTTCTTC.

This chain uses TRBV19 with TRBJ2-2, with no clear D. The V end was cut by 7 bases, the J end by 6 bases, with 9 bases between. This CDR3 spans 12 amino acids. Germline V CDR1 and CDR2: LNHDA, SQIVND (reference sequence). DNA for the CDR3: TGTGCCAGTATAAAAGGAGCCGGGGAGCTGTTTTTT. This translates into CASIKGAGELFF. The complete variable domain, with remaining parts taken from reference TRBV19 and TRBJ2-2, reads DGGITQSPKYLFRKEGQNVTLSCEQNLNHDAMYWYRQDPGQGLRLIYYSQIVNDFQKGDIAEGYSVSREKKESFPLTVTSAQKNPTAFYLCASIKGAGELFFGEGSRLTVL.

The J gene is TRBJ2-1, the V gene TRBV28, with D unclear. Between the trimmed V and J ends, which lost 5 bases and 7 bases, there was a span of 9 bases. The CDR3 covers 12 residues. CDR1 and CDR2 (germline): MDHEN, SYDVKM. CDR3 nucleotides: TGTGCCAGCAGTCCGGCGGTGAATGAGCAGTTCTTC. It yields the protein CASSPAVNEQFF. Based on the CDR3 plus reference TRBV28 and TRBJ2-1, the full variable domain is DVKVTQSSRYLVKRTGEKVFLECVQDMDHENMFWYRQDPGLGLRLIYFSYDVKMKEKGDIPEGYSVSREKKERFSLILESASTNQTSMYLCASSPAVNEQFFGPGTRLTVL.

V and J are TRBV15 and TRBJ1-6; D gene ambiguous. The CDR3 spans 15 residues. The V gene lost 1 base and the J gene lost 7 bases, with 11 bases spanning the gap. Germline CDR1 and CDR2: LNHNV and YYDKDF (reference sequence). The CDR3 bases are TGTGCCACCAGCAGAGGGAAGGGCCTCAATTCACCCCTCCACTTT. This codes for CATSRGKGLNSPLHF.

This chain joins TRBV5-8 and TRBJ1-1, with D unresolved. The CDR3 totals 15 residues. CDR1 and CDR2 (germline): SGHTS, YDEGEE. V was shortened by 0 bases and J by 2 bases, with 11 bases between the two germline ends. The CDR3 protein is CASSLDRGPNTEAFF. The CDR3 DNA is TGTGCCAGCAGCTTGGATCGGGGTCCTAACACTGAAGCTTTCTTT.

The chain joins TRBV5-1 to TRBJ2-5, with D maybe TRBD1 (6 bases). Germline loops: CDR1 SGHRS, CDR2 YFSETQ. This CDR3 is 16 amino acids long. V lost 0 bases and J 2 bases, leaving 14 bases between the germline ends. Here the CDR3 reads CASSLDGDIQQETQYF. In DNA form, the CDR3 reads TGCGCCAGCAGCTTGGACGGGGACATCCAACAAGAGACCCAGTACTTC.

The rearrangement joins TRBV7-9 to TRBJ2-7; the D is unclear. The CDR3 is 14 amino acids. The germline gives CDR1 SEHNR, CDR2 FQNEAQ (reference sequence). V lost 5 bases and J 3 bases, leaving 14 bases between the germline ends. In DNA form, the CDR3 reads TGTGCCAGCAGCCCGCGTGGCAGTCGCTACGAGCAGTACTTC. Protein: CASSPRGSRYEQYF.

This clone was seen a single time. This sequence joins TRBV6-6 and TRBJ1-6; D gene ambiguous. V lost 0 bases and J lost 5, with 11 bases in between. This CDR3 is built from 16 residues. CDR1 is MNHNY, CDR2 SVGAGI, per germline (reference sequence). CDR3 protein: CASSYSPQSNNSPLHF. CDR3 in DNA: TGTGCCAGCAGTTACTCGCCACAGTCTAATAATTCACCCCTCCACTTT.

The chain combines TRBV27 with TRBJ2-7; no reliable D call. Deletions cut 2 bases from V and 3 bases from J, with 8 bases between. The CDR3 contains 13 residues. Germline lookup yields CDR1 MNHEY and CDR2 SMNVEV (reference sequence). The CDR3 region has the DNA TGTGCCAGCAGTTTAAGACCGCTCTACGAGCAGTACTTC. It specifies CASSLRPLYEQYF.

This chain uses TRBV4-2 with TRBJ2-7, with D possibly matching TRBD2 (8 bases). Trimming left V 8 bases short and J 0 bases short, with 26 bases between. From germline, CDR1 is LGHNA and CDR2 YNFKEQ. This CDR3 contains 18 residues. CDR3 nucleotide sequence: TGTGCCAGCGGACAAAAACAGGGGCTAGCGGGCAGCTCCTACGAGCAGTACTTC. Its translation is CASGQKQGLAGSSYEQYF.

This clone was picked up a small number of times. The chain joins TRBV27 to TRBJ1-2; possibly TRBD1 for D (6 bases). Germline V gene lookup returns CDR1 MNHEY and CDR2 SMNVEV (reference sequence). This CDR3 spans 14 amino acids. With 7 bases removed from V and 6 bases from J, the gap between germline ends came to 18 bases. CDR3 sequence reads: CASKQGSRVDGYTF. For the CDR3, the DNA is TGTGCCAGCAAGCAGGGGTCGAGGGTTGATGGCTACACCTTC.

The DNA for the CDR3 is TGTGCCAGCAGTGAAGCGGGAGGGGATGACACTGAAGCTTTCTTT. Protein product: CASSEAGGDDTEAFF. The chain is built from TRBV2 and TRBJ1-1; tentative D call: TRBD1 (5 bases). Germline V gene sequence: CDR1 SNHLY, CDR2 FYNNEI. The length of the CDR3 is 15 residues. V lost 0 bases and J 3 bases, leaving 11 bases between the germline ends.